These 16 T cell receptor beta chains share one sample of origin, sequenced in a study of vaccination and CD4 T cells after COVID-19. These TCRs are of unknown antigen specificity. The sample's treatment: approximately 9-day PBMC culture with coronavirus spike peptide pools or control peptides (ViraFEST assay). The Oncomine TCR Beta short-read assay was what sequenced the DNA obtained from cultured CD4+ T cells. Via MiXCR, TCRdb re-called the PCR reads, giving one row per CDR3 protein. The sample lists more than 13,000 distinct CDR3 sequences, less than 70% seen once, with 3.5% to 5% in the top ten. This specimen was CD4+ T cells from blood, cultured in vitro, taken before SARS-CoV-2 vaccination. The source of these receptors is a human donor who had recovered from COVID-19.

This chain connects TRBV24-1 to TRBJ2-1, with D hard to call. The CDR3 loop spans 12 amino acids. Between the trimmed V and J ends, which lost 4 bases and 10 bases, there was a span of 10 bases. Germline V gives CDR1 KGHDR, CDR2 SFDVKD. CDR3 amino acids: CATSDPTQEQFF. As DNA, the CDR3 is TGTGCCACCAGTGACCCCACACAGGAGCAGTTCTTC.

The rearrangement uses TRBV5-4 and TRBJ1-1, with 9 bases that match TRBD1. The germline V gene has CDR1 SGHNT and CDR2 YYREEE (reference sequence). CDR3 size: 16 residues. V lost 4 bases to trimming and J lost 1 base; unmatched junction nucleotides: 8. The CDR3 spells CASSQLQGAGNTEAFF. As DNA, the CDR3 is TGTGCCAGCAGCCAATTACAGGGGGCAGGGAACACTGAAGCTTTCTTT. Combining the CDR3 with reference TRBV5-4 and TRBJ1-1 gives the whole variable domain ETGVTQSPTHLIKTRGQQVTLRCSSQSGHNTVSWYQQALGQGPQFIFQYYREEENGRGNFPPRFSGLQFPNYSSELNVNALELDDSALYLCASSQLQGAGNTEAFFGQGTRLTVV.

The V and J genes are TRBV20-1 and TRBJ2-1, with 11 nucleotides matching TRBD2. The CDR3 length is 15 residues. CDR1 is DFQATT and CDR2 is SNEGSKA in the germline V gene (reference sequence). V lost 5 bases and J lost 7; bases outside the gene matches: 10. In DNA, the CDR3 is TGCAGTGCTCTTAACATAGCGGGAGGGTGGAATGAGCAGTTCTTC. The encoded protein is CSALNIAGGWNEQFF.

The rearrangement uses TRBV2 and TRBJ1-1, with unresolved D. Germline CDR1 and CDR2: SNHLY and FYNNEI. V was pared by 7 bases and J by 4 bases, with 13 bases between. This CDR3 spans 13 amino acids. As DNA, the CDR3 is TGTGCCAGCAACTTCGAAGTGGCCACTGAAGCTTTCTTT. It codes for CASNFEVATEAFF. Full variable domain (remainder filled in from reference TRBV2 and TRBJ1-1): EPEVTQTPSHQVTQMGQEVILRCVPISNHLYFYWYRQILGQKVEFLVSFYNNEISEKSEIFDDQFSVERPDGSNFTLKIRSTKLEDSAMYFCASNFEVATEAFFGQGTRLTVV.

The chain has TRBV6-5 and TRBJ2-7; 7 positions match TRBD2. Germline assignment: CDR1 MNHEY and CDR2 SVGAGI. This CDR3 has 17 amino acids. Trimming took 2 bases from V and 0 from J; bases not matched to a gene: 10. CDR3 region: CASSYGAGTISSYEQYF. The DNA of the CDR3 is TGTGCCAGCAGTTACGGAGCGGGGACCATCAGCTCCTACGAGCAGTACTTC.

This clonotype was recorded only once. J is TRBJ2-7 and V is TRBV11-2, with TRBD2 matching 12 bases. The V and J ends lost 4 bases and 4 bases, in that order; junction bases with no gene match: 5. Germline V gene lookup returns CDR1 SGHAT and CDR2 FQNNGV. The CDR3 has 15 amino acids. DNA of the CDR3: TGTGCCAGCAGCTCCCGGACTAGCGGGGCTTACGAGCAGTACTTC. This codes for CASSSRTSGAYEQYF.

The sample holds a few counts of this clonotype. The CDR3 here is CSASKAGQNNSPLHF. CDR3 in DNA: TGCAGTGCTAGCAAGGCAGGGCAGAATAATTCACCCCTCCACTTT. The gene calls are TRBV20-1 and TRBJ1-6; a weak D match, TRBD1 (5 bases). In germline, CDR1 is DFQATT, CDR2 SNEGSKA (reference sequence). Trimming removed 3 bases at V and 5 bases at J, with 14 bases between. The length of the CDR3 is 15 residues.

This clonotype was seen only a few times. J is TRBJ2-5 and V is TRBV12-3 or TRBV12-4; the D gene is possibly TRBD1 (6 bases). Trimming took off 1 base at V and 5 bases at J, with 20 bases between the two ends. The CDR3 runs to 17 residues. As DNA, the CDR3 is TGTGCCAGCAGTTTAGGGGTTGGGGGCTCTAGAGTGGAGACCCAGTACTTC. Protein product: CASSLGVGGSRVETQYF.

The V and J genes are TRBV27 and TRBJ1-2, with TRBD1 as a possible D gene (5 bases). The CDR3 length is 13 residues. Germline V gene sequence: CDR1 MNHEY, CDR2 SMNVEV (reference sequence). V lost 4 bases and J 5 bases, leaving 11 bases between the germline ends. The CDR3 DNA reads TGTGCCAGCAGTTCCAGGGCCAAATATGGCTACACCTTC. It specifies CASSSRAKYGYTF.

This clonotype occurred once. The rearrangement links TRBV11-2 to TRBJ1-6; the D gene is possibly TRBD1 (6 bases). CDR3 length: 17 amino acids. The ends were cut back, 5 bases at V and 8 bases at J, with 22 bases in the middle. The germline CDR1 and CDR2 sequences are SGHAT and FQNNGV. The CDR3 protein is CASSPGDRTGFHSPLHF. The CDR3 DNA sequence: TGTGCCAGCAGCCCAGGGGATCGCACAGGGTTCCATTCACCCCTCCACTTT. Filled out from reference TRBV11-2 and TRBJ1-6, the complete variable domain reads EAGVAQSPRYKIIEKRQSVAFWCNPISGHATLYWYQQILGQGPKLLIQFQNNGVVDDSQLPKDRFSAERLKGVDSTLKIQPAKLEDSAVYLCASSPGDRTGFHSPLHFGNGTRLTVT.

The chain links TRBV24-1 to TRBJ2-2; no clear D gene. Germline-derived CDR1 and CDR2 are KGHDR and SFDVKD. The ends were cut back, 6 bases at V and 6 bases at J, with 7 bases in the middle. This CDR3 is 12 amino acids long. CDR3 nucleotide sequence: TGTGCCACCAGTTTGGGTTCCGGGGAGCTGTTTTTT. It translates to CATSLGSGELFF.

The chain recombines TRBV20-1 with TRBJ2-1; TRBD2 matches 10 bases. V was pared by 0 bases and J by 4 bases, with 3 bases of the junction left unmatched. CDR3 length: 15 amino acids. Germline V gene data show CDR1 as DFQATT and CDR2 as SNEGSKA (reference sequence). CDR3 sequence reads: CSARESGREYNEQFF. For the CDR3, the DNA is TGCAGTGCTAGAGAGAGCGGGAGGGAATACAATGAGCAGTTCTTC.

The chain carries TRBV7-8 and TRBJ1-1; D gene ambiguous. Trimming removed 4 bases at V and 0 bases at J, with 9 bases between. In germline, CDR1 is SGHVS, CDR2 FQNEAQ. CDR3 length: 14 residues. In nucleotides, the CDR3 is TGTGCCAGCAGCTCTACTATATTGAACACTGAAGCTTTCTTT. This codes for CASSSTILNTEAFF.

The chain couples TRBV15 to TRBJ2-1, with TRBD2 identical over 16 bases. The CDR3 is 18 residues long. V trimming: 7 bases; J trimming: 1 base; junction bases outside the gene matches: 7. The germline gives CDR1 LNHNV, CDR2 YYDKDF (reference sequence). The CDR3 reads CATKLGLAGGGSYNEQFF. For the CDR3, the DNA is TGTGCCACCAAATTGGGACTAGCGGGAGGGGGGTCCTACAATGAGCAGTTCTTC. Full variable domain (rest looked up from reference TRBV15 and TRBJ2-1): DAMVIQNPRYQVTQFGKPVTLSCSQTLNHNVMYWYQQKSSQAPKLLFHYYDKDFNNEADTPDNFQSRRPNTSFCFLDIRSPGLGDTAMYLCATKLGLAGGGSYNEQFFGPGTRLTVL.

The chain recombines TRBV7-2 with TRBJ2-1; a weak D match, TRBD1 (5 bases). V was clipped by 3 bases and J by 8 bases, with 8 bases between them. Per the germline V gene, CDR1 is SGHTA and CDR2 is FQGNSA. CDR3 size: 12 residues. The CDR3 spells CASSLQGDEQFF. The CDR3 DNA is TGTGCCAGCAGCTTGCAGGGTGATGAGCAGTTCTTC.

This clonotype was observed a handful of times. V gene TRBV7-9 combines with J gene TRBJ1-5; unclear D gene. Germline V lookup: CDR1 SEHNR, CDR2 FQNEAQ (reference sequence). The CDR3 spans 13 residues. V lost 1 base, J lost 4 bases, and 5 bases lay in between. CDR3 residues: CASSLGLNQPQHF. For the CDR3, the DNA is TGTGCCAGCAGCTTAGGGCTTAATCAGCCCCAGCATTTT.